This T cell receptor beta chain was identified in a study of blood T cell repertoires in COVID-19. Study-level background: From the United States, Italy and Spain came samples of acute and convalescent COVID-19. In each case, the material was cDNA or gDNA derived from T cells, B-cell-depleted T cells, or PBMCs.

As processed by the authors: Researchers report that nucleated cell counts were estimated from reference gene primer amplification. Here immunoSEQ multiplex PCR was the method, and the copy in TCRdb shows in-frame clones only, minus some. The D gene and trimming were derived from the DNA, and the V and J assignments and clone size from that table. The sample has some 120,000 clones; roughly 76% are singletons. The germline V gene has CDR1 LNHDA and CDR2 SQIVND (reference sequence). V was clipped by 1 base and J by 0 bases, with 9 bases between them. The CDR3 extends over 15 amino acids. The chain links TRBV19 to TRBJ1-2, with D perhaps TRBD1 (6 bases). Sequenced input: peripheral blood. The sequence derives from a human donor in a cohort sampled during active COVID-19. The CDR3 spells CASSIARTANYGYTF. In DNA form, the CDR3 reads TGTGCCAGTAGTATAGCTCGGACAGCTAACTATGGCTACACCTTC.